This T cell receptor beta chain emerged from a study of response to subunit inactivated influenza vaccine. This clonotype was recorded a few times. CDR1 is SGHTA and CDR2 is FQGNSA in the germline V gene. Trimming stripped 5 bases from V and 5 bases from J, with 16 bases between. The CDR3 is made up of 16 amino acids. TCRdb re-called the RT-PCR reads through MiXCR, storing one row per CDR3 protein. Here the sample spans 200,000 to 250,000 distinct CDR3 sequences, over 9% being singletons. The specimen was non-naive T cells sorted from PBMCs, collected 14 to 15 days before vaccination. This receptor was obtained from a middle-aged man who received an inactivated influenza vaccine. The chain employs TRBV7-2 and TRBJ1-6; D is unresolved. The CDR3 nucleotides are TGTGCCAGCAGCCCCCTTGGAGGGAACGATAATTCACCCCTCCACTTT. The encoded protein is CASSPLGGNDNSPLHF. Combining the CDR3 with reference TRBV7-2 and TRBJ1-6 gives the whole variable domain GAGVSQSPSNKVTEKGKDVELRCDPISGHTALYWYRQSLGQGLEFLIYFQGNSAPDKSGLPSDRFSAERTGGSVSTLTIQRTQQEDSAVYLCASSPLGGNDNSPLHFGNGTRLTVT.